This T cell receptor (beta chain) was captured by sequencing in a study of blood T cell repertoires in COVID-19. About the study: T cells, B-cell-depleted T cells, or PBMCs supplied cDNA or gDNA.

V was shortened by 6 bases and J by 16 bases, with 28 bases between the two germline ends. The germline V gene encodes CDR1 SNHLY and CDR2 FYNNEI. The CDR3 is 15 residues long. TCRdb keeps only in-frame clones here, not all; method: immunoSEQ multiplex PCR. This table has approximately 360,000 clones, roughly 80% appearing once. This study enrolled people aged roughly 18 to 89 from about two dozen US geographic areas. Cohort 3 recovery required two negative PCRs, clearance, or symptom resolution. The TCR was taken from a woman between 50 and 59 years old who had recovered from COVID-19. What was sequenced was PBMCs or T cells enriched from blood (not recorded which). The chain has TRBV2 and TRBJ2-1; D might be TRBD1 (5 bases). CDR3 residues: CASSEPLVPRAIVFF. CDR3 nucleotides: TGTGCCAGCAGCGAACCACTGGTCCCCAGGGCCATCGTCTTCTTC. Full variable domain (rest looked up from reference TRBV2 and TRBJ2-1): EPEVTQTPSHQVTQMGQEVILRCVPISNHLYFYWYRQILGQKVEFLVSFYNNEISEKSEIFDDQFSVERPDGSNFTLKIRSTKLEDSAMYFCASSEPLVPRAIVFFGPGTRLTVL.